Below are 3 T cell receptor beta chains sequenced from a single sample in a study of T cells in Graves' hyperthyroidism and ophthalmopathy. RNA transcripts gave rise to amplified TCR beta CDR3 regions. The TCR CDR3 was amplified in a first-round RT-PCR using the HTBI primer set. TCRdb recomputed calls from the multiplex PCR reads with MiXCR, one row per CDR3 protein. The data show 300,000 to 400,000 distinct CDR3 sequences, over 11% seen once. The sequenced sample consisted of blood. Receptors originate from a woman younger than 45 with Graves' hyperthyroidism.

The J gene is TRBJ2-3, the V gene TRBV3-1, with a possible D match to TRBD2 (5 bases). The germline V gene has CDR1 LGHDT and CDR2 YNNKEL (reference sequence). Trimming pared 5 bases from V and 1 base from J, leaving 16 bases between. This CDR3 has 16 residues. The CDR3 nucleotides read TGTGCCAGCAGCGAGCGGCGGGCCCTACGCACAGATACGCAGTATTTT. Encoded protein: CASSERRALRTDTQYF.

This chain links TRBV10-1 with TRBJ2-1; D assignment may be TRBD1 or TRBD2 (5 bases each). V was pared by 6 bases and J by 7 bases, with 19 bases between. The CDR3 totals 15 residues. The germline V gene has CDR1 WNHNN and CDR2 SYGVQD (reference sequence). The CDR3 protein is CASSPGREFWNEQFF. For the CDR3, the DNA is TGCGCCAGCAGCCCGGGACGGGAATTTTGGAATGAGCAGTTCTTC.

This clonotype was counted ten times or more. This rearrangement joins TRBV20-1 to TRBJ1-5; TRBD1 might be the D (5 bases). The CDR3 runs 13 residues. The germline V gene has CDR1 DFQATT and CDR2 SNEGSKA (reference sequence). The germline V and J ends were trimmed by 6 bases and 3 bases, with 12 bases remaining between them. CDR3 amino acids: CSAGLGDNQPQHF. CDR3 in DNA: TGCAGTGCAGGGTTGGGGGACAATCAGCCCCAGCATTTT.